The next 19 T cell receptor beta chains were all read from a single sample in a study of response to subunit inactivated influenza vaccine. TCRdb redid the calling of the RT-PCR reads with MiXCR, one entry per CDR3 protein. This sample yields hundreds of thousands of distinct CDR3 sequences, of which approximately 15% are seen a single time; 7.5% to 8% belongs to the top ten. The source was PBMCs from blood, collected 14 days before vaccination. All receptors come from a man in his fifties who received an inactivated influenza vaccine.

This clonotype occurred a few times. The J gene is TRBJ2-3, the V gene TRBV5-1; 8 nucleotides match TRBD2. Unmatched junction bases numbered 6, after V lost 0 bases and J lost 6 bases. This CDR3 comprises 15 residues. Germline V gene sequence: CDR1 SGHRS, CDR2 YFSETQ. The CDR3 is CASSLVSGAPDTQYF. CDR3 nucleotide sequence: TGCGCCAGCAGCTTGGTTAGCGGGGCCCCGGATACGCAGTATTTT.

The genes are TRBV11-2 and TRBJ1-1; unclear D gene. V lost 3 bases and J 3 bases, leaving 8 bases between the germline ends. Germline loops: CDR1 SGHAT, CDR2 FQNNGV. This CDR3 is built from 13 residues. CDR3 coding DNA: TGTGCCAGCAGCTTCCCCGCTCACACTGAAGCTTTCTTT. It yields the protein CASSFPAHTEAFF.

J is TRBJ2-3 and V is TRBV7-2, with a tentative D call TRBD2 (5 bases). The V gene's germline CDR1 is SGHTA and CDR2 FQGNSA. The CDR3 loop spans 14 amino acids. Between the trimmed V and J ends, which lost 3 bases and 3 bases, there was a span of 10 bases. CDR3 nucleotides: TGTGCCAGCAGCTTTGGACTGATGACAGATACGCAGTATTTT. Translation gives CASSFGLMTDTQYF.

This chain joins TRBV20-1 and TRBJ2-1; 11 bases fit TRBD2. Germline values: CDR1 DFQATT, CDR2 SNEGSKA (reference sequence). This CDR3 is built from 17 residues. After removal of 0 bases from V and 6 bases from J, the junction contained 10 bases not matched to a gene. The CDR3 reads CSARDSGTSGRVNEQFF. The CDR3 DNA is TGCAGTGCTAGAGATTCAGGGACTAGCGGTAGGGTCAATGAGCAGTTCTTC.

V gene TRBV4-1 combines with J gene TRBJ2-1, with TRBD1 identical over 7 bases. The CDR3 is 17 residues long. The V segment lost 1 base and the J segment 6 bases; nucleotides outside the gene matches: 12. The germline V gene encodes CDR1 MGHRA and CDR2 YSYEKL. The CDR3 region is CASSQGRQGPLANEQFF. CDR3 DNA: TGCGCCAGCAGCCAAGGCCGACAGGGTCCTTTGGCCAATGAGCAGTTCTTC.

This clonotype occurred a few times. This chain joins TRBV20-1 and TRBJ2-1; 7 bases are a match to TRBD1. Germline V gene sequence: CDR1 DFQATT, CDR2 SNEGSKA (reference sequence). This CDR3 region has 16 residues. V lost 6 bases, J lost 3 bases, and 14 bases stayed unmatched. The CDR3 nucleotides read TGCAGTGCGGTAAGCCGGACAGGTGCCGGCTACAATGAGCAGTTCTTC. Protein: CSAVSRTGAGYNEQFF.

The chain carries TRBV5-1 and TRBJ2-3, with TRBD1 matching 7 bases. The length of the CDR3 is 15 residues. V was clipped by 1 base and J by 4 bases; unmatched bases: 6. Looked up from germline, CDR1 is SGHRS and CDR2 is YFSETQ. CDR3 sequence: CASSLLGTVADTQYF. CDR3 in DNA: TGCGCCAGCAGCTTGTTAGGGACAGTAGCAGATACGCAGTATTTT. The full variable domain, with the rest looked up from reference TRBV5-1 and TRBJ2-3, is KAGVTQTPRYLIKTRGQQVTLSCSPISGHRSVSWYQQTPGQGLQFLFEYFSETQRNKGNFPGRFSGRQFSNSRSEMNVSTLELGDSALYLCASSLLGTVADTQYFGPGTRLTVL.

This clonotype was detected ten times or more. J is TRBJ2-1 and V is TRBV12-3 or TRBV12-4; 8 positions match TRBD1. The CDR3 extends over 13 amino acids. V shed 6 bases and J 12 bases; nucleotides not matched to a gene: 10. The CDR3 sequence is CASSRNQGAGQFF. DNA for the CDR3: TGTGCCAGCAGCCGAAACCAGGGGGCGGGGCAGTTCTTC.

The chain recombines TRBV28 with TRBJ2-1, with 7 nucleotides matching TRBD2. The J segment lost 4 bases and the V segment lost 4 bases, leaving 10 bases of the junction unmatched. Germline loops: CDR1 MDHEN, CDR2 SYDVKM. This CDR3 has 16 amino acids. The CDR3 protein is CASSYTFAGEYNEQFF. As DNA, the CDR3 is TGTGCCAGCAGTTACACTTTCGCGGGAGAGTACAATGAGCAGTTCTTC.

This rearrangement joins TRBV7-2 to TRBJ2-5, with 12 bases aligning to TRBD2. The CDR3 spans 16 residues. After removal of 4 bases from V and 7 bases from J, the junction contained 10 bases not matched to a gene. Germline V lookup: CDR1 SGHTA, CDR2 FQGNSA. CDR3 in amino acids: CASSSKTSGGLGTQYF. In DNA, the CDR3 is TGTGCCAGCAGCTCCAAGACTAGCGGGGGCCTTGGGACCCAGTACTTC.

The chain has TRBV12-3 or TRBV12-4 and TRBJ2-2; no clear D. The V and J ends lost 6 bases and 8 bases respectively, with 7 bases between them. The CDR3 contains 11 residues. CDR3 loop: CASRPEGELFF. CDR3 nucleotide sequence: TGTGCCAGCAGACCCGAAGGGGAGCTGTTTTTT.

This chain links TRBV12-5 with TRBJ2-2, with D uncertain. Germline V CDR1 and CDR2: LGHNT, FRNRAP. Trimming removed 1 base at V and 0 bases at J, with 3 bases between. There are 14 residues in the CDR3. The CDR3 loop reads CASGLGPNTGELFF. The DNA of the CDR3 is TGTGCTAGTGGTTTGGGCCCGAACACCGGGGAGCTGTTTTTT.

This sequence joins TRBV20-1 and TRBJ2-7; possibly TRBD2 for D (6 bases). CDR3 length: 15 amino acids. CDR1 and CDR2 (germline): DFQATT, SNEGSKA (reference sequence). Between the trimmed V and J ends, which lost 3 bases and 1 base, there was a span of 16 bases. CDR3 region: CSASGSGAGSYEQYF. As DNA, the CDR3 is TGCAGTGCTAGCGGGAGCGGCGCCGGATCCTACGAGCAGTACTTC.

On this clonotype: A read error may be the cause here, since a much bigger clone is one base away. The genes are TRBV29-1 and TRBJ2-7; D gene uncertain. This CDR3 has 12 amino acids. V dropped 2 bases and J dropped 5 bases, with 10 bases sitting between them. CDR1 is SQVTM and CDR2 is ANQGSEA in the germline V gene. CDR3 loop: CSVEMTSDEQYF. CDR3 sequence (DNA): TGCAGCGTTGAAATGACATCTGACGAGCAGTACTTC.

In its sample, this clonotype was seen a few times. The V call is TRBV7-2, the J call TRBJ2-2, with 9 bases identical to TRBD2. J gave up 4 bases and V 1 base, and 7 bases lay outside the gene matches. Germline V gene data show CDR1 as SGHTA and CDR2 as FQGNSA. The CDR3 contains 17 residues. CDR3: CASSLGGAGGVTGELFF. CDR3 in DNA: TGTGCCAGCAGCTTAGGAGGAGCGGGGGGCGTCACCGGGGAGCTGTTTTTT.

The gene calls are TRBV12-3 or TRBV12-4 and TRBJ1-1, with D possibly matching TRBD1 (5 bases). This CDR3 is 14 amino acids long. Between the trimmed V and J ends, which lost 3 bases and 4 bases, there was a span of 12 bases. CDR3 loop: CASSFGRVGTEAFF. CDR3 sequence (DNA): TGTGCCAGCAGTTTTGGCAGGGTAGGCACTGAAGCTTTCTTT.

The chain combines TRBV30 with TRBJ1-2, with TRBD1 as a possible D gene (5 bases). Trimming took 2 bases from V and 6 from J, leaving 10 bases between them. The CDR3 runs to 12 residues. Looked up from germline, CDR1 is GTSNPN and CDR2 is SVGIG (reference sequence). The CDR3 loop reads CAWSPDRDGYTF. CDR3 DNA: TGTGCCTGGAGTCCCGACAGAGATGGCTACACCTTC.

Only a few counts were recorded for this clonotype. This chain links TRBV3-1 with TRBJ2-7, with 10 nucleotides matching TRBD1. Germline V CDR1 and CDR2: LGHDT, YNNKEL (reference sequence). Trimming took 0 bases from V and 5 from J; bases not matched to a gene: 4. The CDR3 spans 15 residues. The CDR3 coding sequence is TGTGCCAGCAGCCAAGACTTTGGGACAGGGGACGAGCAGTACTTC. As protein: CASSQDFGTGDEQYF.

The chain couples TRBV10-3 to TRBJ1-1, with TRBD1 identical over 8 bases. CDR1 is ENHRY, CDR2 SYGVKD, per germline. The V and J ends lost 1 base and 3 bases, in that order; junction bases with no gene match: 4. CDR3 length equals 15 residues. Written as DNA, the CDR3 is TGTGCCATCAGTGAGTTTCAGGGGGCTCACACTGAAGCTTTCTTT. Translated: CAISEFQGAHTEAFF.